These 31 T cell receptor beta chains originate from one sample sequenced in a study of HIV-infected children after antiretroviral therapy interruption. RNA-based 3' RACE libraries used unique molecular identifiers. MiXCR was run by TCRdb on the 3' RACE reads, yielding one entry per CDR3 protein. The profile shows 45,000 to 50,000 distinct CDR3 sequences, 4.3% of them singletons. Treatment in this sample: PENTA 11 planned treatment interruption arm or continuous ART arm. Here the sequenced sample was CD45RA+ CD4+ T cells from PBMCs, pooled from several time points, taken from a donor given antiretroviral therapy, either interrupted or continuous. As for subset: naive CD4+ CD45RA+ CD45RO- T cells. The receptor source for this set is a pool of human donors with HIV.

There are many counts of this clonotype. The CDR3 reads CASTPGTPYQETQYF. Written as DNA, the CDR3 is TGTGCCAGCACCCCCGGGACACCCTATCAGGAGACCCAGTACTTC. The gene calls are TRBV28 and TRBJ2-5, with D tentatively TRBD1 (6 bases). Deletions cut 7 bases from V and 5 bases from J, with 20 bases between. The CDR3 is made up of 15 amino acids. Looked up from germline, CDR1 is MDHEN and CDR2 is SYDVKM.

This clonotype was picked up many times. The rearrangement joins TRBV2 to TRBJ1-2; D remains unclear. This CDR3 contains 14 residues. V shed 1 base and J shed 0 bases, with 6 bases lying between them. Germline values: CDR1 SNHLY, CDR2 FYNNEI. In DNA, the CDR3 is TGTGCCAGCAGTGAAGAGAGGTCTAACTATGGCTACACCTTC. Protein: CASSEERSNYGYTF. Complete variable domain (other parts from reference TRBV2 and TRBJ1-2): EPEVTQTPSHQVTQMGQEVILRCVPISNHLYFYWYRQILGQKVEFLVSFYNNEISEKSEIFDDQFSVERPDGSNFTLKIRSTKLEDSAMYFCASSEERSNYGYTFGSGTRLTVV.

In this sample, this clonotype turned up a few times. The chain couples TRBV5-6 to TRBJ1-1; the D gene is possibly TRBD1 (5 bases). This CDR3 is 17 amino acids long. Looked up from germline, CDR1 is SGHDT and CDR2 is YYEEEE. The V and J ends lost 1 base and 0 bases respectively, with 16 bases between them. The CDR3: CASSLLVEGQMNTEAFF. CDR3 coding DNA: TGTGCCAGCAGCTTGCTAGTAGAGGGGCAGATGAACACTGAAGCTTTCTTT.

The V gene is TRBV4-2, the J gene TRBJ2-3; D gene unclear. Trimming left V 0 bases short and J 5 bases short, with 9 bases between. This CDR3 has 14 amino acids. Germline CDR1 and CDR2: LGHNA and YNFKEQ. The chain's CDR3 is CASSQDRVKDTQYF. The CDR3 DNA reads as TGTGCCAGCAGCCAAGATCGGGTCAAAGATACGCAGTATTTT.

This clonotype was seen many times. The J gene is TRBJ2-1, the V gene TRBV19; tentative D call: TRBD2 (7 bases). The germline gives CDR1 LNHDA, CDR2 SQIVND (reference sequence). The CDR3 spans 15 residues. Trimming shortened V by 9 bases and J by 4 bases, and 19 bases separated the two germline ends. The CDR3 bases are TGTGCCAGCACTGGGGGTGCGGGGGCGTACAATGAGCAGTTCTTC. It is translated as CASTGGAGAYNEQFF. The entire variable domain, with the rest obtained from reference TRBV19 and TRBJ2-1, is as follows: DGGITQSPKYLFRKEGQNVTLSCEQNLNHDAMYWYRQDPGQGLRLIYYSQIVNDFQKGDIAEGYSVSREKKESFPLTVTSAQKNPTAFYLCASTGGAGAYNEQFFGPGTRLTVL.

Many counts were recorded for this clonotype. CDR3: CASSSPNDEQYF. The DNA of the CDR3 is TGTGCCAGCAGTTCGCCGAACGACGAGCAGTACTTC. J is TRBJ2-7 and V is TRBV6-2 or TRBV6-3; D ambiguous. Trimming removed 4 bases from V and 5 bases from J, with 9 bases in between. The CDR3 has 12 amino acids. The germline gives CDR1 MNHEY, CDR2 SVGEGT.

This clonotype was picked up many times. This rearrangement joins TRBV20-1 to TRBJ2-3, with TRBD2 matching over 8 bases. With 6 bases clipped from V and 0 bases from J, the junction kept 17 bases outside the gene matches. The CDR3 totals 18 residues. Germline values: CDR1 DFQATT, CDR2 SNEGSKA (reference sequence). The CDR3 nucleotides read TGCAGTGCCCTCCCCTTGAAGGTAGCGGGGATGAGCACAGATACGCAGTATTTT. Translation gives CSALPLKVAGMSTDTQYF.

This sequence joins TRBV6-5 and TRBJ2-2; D unclear. The CDR3 is 14 amino acids. V shed 2 bases and J shed 0 bases, with 4 bases lying between them. Looked up from germline, CDR1 is MNHEY and CDR2 is SVGAGI. The CDR3 nucleotides are TGTGCCAGCAGTTACGGGGCGAACACCGGGGAGCTGTTTTTT. As protein: CASSYGANTGELFF.

This clonotype was observed at least ten times. The CDR3, as DNA: TGCGCCAGCGGCAAAACCAGGGTTTCGAGCGGCTACACCTTC. Translated: CASGKTRVSSGYTF. The chain employs TRBV23-1 and TRBJ1-2; tentatively, D is TRBD1 (5 bases). TRBV23-1 is an open reading frame whose function is uncertain. CDR3 length: 14 residues. V was pared by 8 bases and J by 8 bases, with 21 bases between.

This clonotype showed up just a few times. The chain joins TRBV6-4 to TRBJ2-3, with TRBD1 as a possible D gene (8 bases). The germline V and J ends were trimmed by 3 bases and 9 bases, with 25 bases remaining between them. CDR3 length equals 17 residues. The germline V gene encodes CDR1 MRHNA and CDR2 SNTAGT. In DNA, the CDR3 is TGTGCCAGCAGTGATCCATCCGACAGGGGAGGGAGTAGCACGCAGTATTTT. It yields the protein CASSDPSDRGGSSTQYF.

The rearrangement joins TRBV20-1 to TRBJ1-6; 7 bases line up with TRBD1. CDR3 size: 14 residues. Looked up from germline, CDR1 is DFQATT and CDR2 is SNEGSKA (reference sequence). J was trimmed by 7 bases and V by 5 bases; bases with no gene match: 8. For the CDR3, the DNA is TGCAGTGCTTCCTGGGGACAGTCGAATTCACCCCTCCACTTT. Its protein product is CSASWGQSNSPLHF.

This clonotype was seen repeatedly, ten times or more. The CDR3 DNA reads TGTGCCAGCAGTTCCGGCCCAACGAACACCGGGGAGCTGTTTTTT. As protein: CASSSGPTNTGELFF. The V and J genes are TRBV6-6 and TRBJ2-2, with D unclear. Per the germline V gene, CDR1 is MNHNY and CDR2 is SVGAGI (reference sequence). CDR3 length equals 15 residues. The germline V and J ends were trimmed by 4 bases and 0 bases, with 9 bases remaining between them.

This clonotype occurred many times. V usage is TRBV20-1 and J usage is TRBJ2-7; D not resolved. Germline CDR1 is DFQATT and CDR2 is SNEGSKA (reference sequence). The CDR3 loop spans 13 amino acids. V lost 3 bases to trimming and J lost 0 bases, with 9 bases between them. CDR3 coding DNA: TGCAGTGCTAGTCGGCTGGTCTCCTACGAGCAGTACTTC. Its protein product is CSASRLVSYEQYF.

This clonotype was counted ten times or more. The chain combines TRBV14 with TRBJ1-2, with TRBD1 as a possible D gene (5 bases). Per germline, CDR1 SGHDN and CDR2 FVKESK. V was shortened by 1 base and J by 4 bases, with 7 bases between the two germline ends. This CDR3 is built from 13 residues. CDR3 protein: CASSQGDGYGYTF. The CDR3, as DNA: TGTGCCAGCAGCCAAGGGGACGGCTATGGCTACACCTTC.

The sample holds many counts of this clonotype. The chain employs TRBV6-5 and TRBJ1-1; D is unclear. Trimming stripped 4 bases from V and 1 base from J, with 10 bases between. Germline V lookup: CDR1 MNHEY, CDR2 SVGAGI. The CDR3 has 14 residues. CDR3 sequence reads: CASSFRDPNTEAFF. The DNA of the CDR3 is TGTGCCAGCAGTTTCAGAGACCCGAACACTGAAGCTTTCTTT.

This clonotype has just a few counts. The chain couples TRBV6-2 or TRBV6-3 to TRBJ1-1; D is perhaps TRBD1 (5 bases). V was cut by 4 bases and J by 0 bases, with 6 bases left in between. Germline V gene data show CDR1 as MNHEY and CDR2 as SVGEGT. This CDR3 contains 13 residues. For the CDR3, the DNA is TGTGCCAGCAGTTGGGGCATGAACACTGAAGCTTTCTTT. It translates to CASSWGMNTEAFF.

This clonotype was recorded many times. The V call is TRBV7-2, the J call TRBJ2-7; 16 bases are a match to TRBD2. Germline CDR1 and CDR2: SGHTA and FQGNSA. This CDR3 region has 17 residues. The ends lost 4 bases at V and 4 bases at J; junction bases unmatched: 7. The CDR3 spells CASSSGTSGGGRYEQYF. The DNA of the CDR3 is TGTGCCAGCAGCTCTGGGACTAGCGGGGGGGGGCGGTACGAGCAGTACTTC.

This clonotype was seen repeatedly, ten times or more. V and J are TRBV12-3 or TRBV12-4 and TRBJ2-3; a possible D gene is TRBD2 (6 bases). This CDR3 is 18 amino acids long. V was clipped by 5 bases and J by 1 base, with 22 bases between them. This chain's CDR3 is CASSPLSRGSLGTDTQYF. In DNA, the CDR3 is TGTGCCAGCAGTCCCCTTTCGCGGGGATCCCTTGGCACAGATACGCAGTATTTT.

This clonotype was recorded many times. J is TRBJ1-5 and V is TRBV7-2; 9 bases align to TRBD1. Looked up from germline, CDR1 is SGHTA and CDR2 is FQGNSA. V shed 5 bases and J 3 bases; nucleotides not matched to a gene: 8. The CDR3 covers 16 residues. CDR3 amino acids: CASSPGQGYYNQPQHF. The CDR3 DNA is TGTGCCAGCAGCCCGGGACAGGGATATTACAATCAGCCCCAGCATTTT.

This chain connects TRBV27 to TRBJ2-7; 9 bases are a match to TRBD1. Trimming at V came to 7 bases and at J to 3 bases, leaving 10 bases not matched to a gene. This CDR3 has 15 residues. The germline V gene has CDR1 MNHEY and CDR2 SMNVEV (reference sequence). The CDR3: CASKLRWTGDYEQYF. CDR3 nucleotide sequence: TGTGCCAGCAAATTACGATGGACAGGGGACTACGAGCAGTACTTC.

In this sample, this clonotype turned up many times. CDR3 amino acids: CSVEPSATLEAFF. In nucleotides, the CDR3 is TGCAGCGTTGAACCCTCGGCAACCCTTGAAGCTTTCTTT. This chain connects TRBV29-1 to TRBJ1-1; D not certain. CDR3 length: 13 residues. V shed 2 bases and J shed 7 bases, with 14 bases lying between them. CDR1 and CDR2 (germline): SQVTM, ANQGSEA.

This clonotype was observed many times. Relative to the germline gene, one junction end is altered; a read error may explain this. The rearrangement uses TRBV10-2 and TRBJ2-3, with D possibly TRBD1 on 5 matching bases. The CDR3 consists of 13 residues. The germline V gene has CDR1 WSHSY and CDR2 SAAADI. CDR3 DNA: TGCGCCAGCAGCGAGTCGATGGACACAACTCGGTATTTT. It translates to CASSESMDTTRYF.

This clonotype appeared a few times. The chain employs TRBV2 and TRBJ1-2, with 10 bases that match TRBD1. The CDR3 loop spans 14 amino acids. Unmatched junction bases numbered 11, after V lost 8 bases and J lost 8 bases. Germline V CDR1 and CDR2: SNHLY, FYNNEI. CDR3 sequence: CASGTGDSPGGYTF. Written as DNA, the CDR3 is TGTGCCAGCGGGACAGGGGATTCTCCGGGGGGCTACACCTTC. Together with reference TRBV2 and TRBJ1-2, the CDR3 gives the full variable domain: EPEVTQTPSHQVTQMGQEVILRCVPISNHLYFYWYRQILGQKVEFLVSFYNNEISEKSEIFDDQFSVERPDGSNFTLKIRSTKLEDSAMYFCASGTGDSPGGYTFGSGTRLTVV.

This clonotype was observed many times. This chain's CDR3 is CASRTDGDPAGEQYF. The CDR3 DNA is TGTGCCAGCAGGACCGACGGGGACCCCGCGGGGGAGCAGTACTTC. The chain uses TRBV28 and TRBJ2-7; TRBD2 is a possible D gene (6 bases). The CDR3 extends over 15 amino acids. Germline V CDR1 and CDR2: MDHEN, SYDVKM. Trimming stripped 6 bases from V and 7 bases from J, with 22 bases between.

The sample holds many counts of this clonotype. The chain recombines TRBV24-1 with TRBJ2-6; D gene uncertain. With 3 bases removed from V and 0 bases from J, the gap between germline ends came to 2 bases. The CDR3 contains 14 residues. CDR1 and CDR2 (germline): KGHDR, SFDVKD. CDR3 nucleotide sequence: TGTGCCACCAGTGATCCCTCTGGGGCCAACGTCCTGACTTTC. It encodes CATSDPSGANVLTF.

This clonotype has a handful of counts. This chain connects TRBV28 to TRBJ2-7; 7 bases line up with TRBD1. The CDR3 totals 14 residues. Germline V gene lookup returns CDR1 MDHEN and CDR2 SYDVKM. Germline trimming cut 6 bases from V and 2 bases from J; bases unmatched to any gene: 7. The CDR3 is CASSKGTVPYEQYF. Written as DNA, the CDR3 is TGTGCCAGCAGCAAAGGGACAGTCCCCTACGAGCAGTACTTC.

This clonotype was seen many times. The chain carries TRBV2 and TRBJ1-1; 8 nucleotides agree with TRBD1. CDR3 size: 14 residues. The V and J ends lost 8 bases and 7 bases, in that order; junction bases with no gene match: 12. Germline V gene lookup returns CDR1 SNHLY and CDR2 FYNNEI. Here the CDR3 DNA reads TGTGCCAGCCAATTGGACAGGGTCCCAGATGAAGCTTTCTTT. Its protein is CASQLDRVPDEAFF.

This clonotype was seen many times. The rearrangement uses TRBV9 and TRBJ1-1; D may be TRBD1 (6 bases). The germline CDR1 and CDR2 sequences are SGDLS and YYNGEE. There are 15 residues in the CDR3. Trimming removed 3 bases from V and 5 bases from J, with 17 bases in between. CDR3 coding DNA: TGTGCCAGCAGCGCCGAGGGGGGAACGGGGACTGAAGCTTTCTTT. Residues: CASSAEGGTGTEAFF.

Many counts were recorded for this clonotype. J is TRBJ2-3 and V is TRBV29-1; unclear D gene. CDR1 is SQVTM, CDR2 ANQGSEA, per germline. Trimming left V 2 bases short and J 2 bases short, with 5 bases between. This CDR3 spans 12 amino acids. CDR3 bases: TGCAGCGTTGAAACGCCCACAGATACGCAGTATTTT. Its protein is CSVETPTDTQYF.

This clonotype was found a few times. The genes are TRBV10-3 and TRBJ1-1, with D possibly TRBD1 on 5 matching bases. The length of the CDR3 is 15 residues. Germline V gene data show CDR1 as ENHRY and CDR2 as SYGVKD. V was trimmed by 10 bases and J by 3 bases, leaving 21 bases between them. The CDR3 spells CATREELVGDTEAFF. The CDR3 DNA reads TGTGCCACACGGGAAGAGCTGGTAGGGGACACTGAAGCTTTCTTT.

This clonotype was seen many times. The chain recombines TRBV28 with TRBJ1-5, with TRBD1 as a possible D gene (6 bases). This CDR3 is built from 16 residues. V gave up 4 bases and J gave up 1 base, with 14 bases separating them. CDR1 is MDHEN, CDR2 SYDVKM, per germline. The CDR3 DNA reads TGTGCCAGCAGTTCAAACAGGGTTTCGAGCAATCAGCCCCAGCATTTT. This codes for CASSSNRVSSNQPQHF.